This TCR beta chain was retrieved from a study of technical replicates of blood from a handful of donors. Generated by immunoSEQ multiplex PCR, the TCRdb table keeps only in-frame clones and is missing some. The data contain some 71,000 clones, approximately 97% of them singletons. The sequence was collected from a human donor in good health. The sample consisted of T cells isolated from PBMCs.

The CDR3 loop reads CASSKYLRTGKEYGYTF. In nucleotides, the CDR3 is TGTGCCAGCAGTAAATACCTGAGGACAGGGAAGGAATATGGCTACACCTTC. This chain links TRBV28 with TRBJ1-2, with 8 nucleotides matching TRBD1. Germline lookup yields CDR1 MDHEN and CDR2 SYDVKM. The CDR3 spans 17 residues. V lost 5 bases to trimming and J lost 5 bases; unmatched junction nucleotides: 16.